The rows below give T cell receptor beta chains drawn from one sample of a study of T cells in Graves' hyperthyroidism and ophthalmopathy. TCRdb independently ran MiXCR on the multiplex PCR reads; one entry per CDR3 protein. The sample includes about 540,000 distinct CDR3 sequences, 40% to 55% seen only once; the top ten take about 8.3%. Sequenced input: peripheral blood or thyroid tissue (not recorded which). Receptors originate from a woman under 30 with Graves' hyperthyroidism. The CDR3 runs from the conserved cysteine through the conserved F or W. D genes are given only for firm matches. Not all rows give a size; the values are once, few, many and, for expanded clones, a class.

D: TRBD1
J: TRBJ1-5
V: TRBV7-6
size: NA
CDR3: CASSSTGTEPQHF
DNA: TGCGCCAGCAGCTCGACAGGGACGGAGCCCCAGCATTTT

D: NA
J: TRBJ1-2
V: TRBV19
size: NA
CDR3: CASSIPGQIYGYTF
DNA: TGTGCCAGTAGTATTCCGGGACAAATCTATGGCTACACCTTC

D: NA
J: TRBJ1-1
V: TRBV2
size: NA
CDR3: CASSEWRLNTEAFF
DNA: TGTGCCAGCAGTGAGTGGCGGTTGAACACTGAAGCTTTCTTT

D: NA
J: TRBJ2-3
V: TRBV9
size: NA
CDR3: CASSVEGSARGGTQYF
DNA: TGTGCCAGCAGCGTAGAAGGTAGCGCACGAGGTGGGACGCAGTATTTT

D: NA
J: TRBJ1-2
V: TRBV6-6
size: NA
CDR3: CAISESTMKGYTF
DNA: TGTGCCATCAGTGAGTCTACCATGAAAGGCTACACCTTC

D: TRBD1
J: TRBJ2-6
V: TRBV9
size: NA
CDR3: CASSPSPGGNVLTF
DNA: TGTGCCAGCAGCCCCTCACCAGGGGGCAACGTCCTGACTTTC

D: NA
J: TRBJ1-2
V: TRBV2
size: once
CDR3: CTMTPGHGYTF
DNA: TGTACCATGACCCCAGGGCATGGCTACACCTTC

D: NA
J: TRBJ1-5
V: TRBV4-2
size: NA
CDR3: CASSQGSYEHF
DNA: TGTGCCAGCAGCCAAGGAAGCTACGAGCATTTT

D: NA
J: TRBJ2-3
V: TRBV9
size: NA
CDR3: CASSVAGGPTDTQYF
DNA: TGTGCCAGCAGCGTAGCTGGCGGCCCAACAGATACGCAGTATTTT

D: NA
J: TRBJ2-5
V: TRBV2
size: NA
CDR3: CASRPDGVAVQETQYF
DNA: TGTGCCAGCAGACCCGACGGGGTAGCGGTACAAGAGACCCAGTACTTC

D: NA
J: TRBJ2-7
V: TRBV11-3
size: many
CDR3: CASSFQDRPYEQYF
DNA: TGTGCCAGCAGCTTTCAAGACAGGCCCTACGAGCAGTACTTC

D: TRBD2
J: TRBJ2-7
V: TRBV25-1
size: NA
CDR3: CASSAREPSGSNEQYF
DNA: TGTGCCAGCAGTGCTAGAGAGCCTAGCGGGAGCAACGAGCAGTACTTC

D: NA
J: TRBJ2-7
V: TRBV10-3
size: once
CDR3: CAITGSGPLEQYF
DNA: TGTGCCATCACTGGGTCTGGTCCCCTTGAGCAGTACTTC

D: TRBD1
J: TRBJ1-2
V: TRBV5-1
size: NA
CDR3: CASSQGDSFYGYTF
DNA: TGCGCCAGCAGCCAAGGGGACAGCTTCTATGGCTACACCTTC

D: NA
J: TRBJ2-7
V: TRBV7-9
size: NA
CDR3: CAGSPRDSYEQYF
DNA: TGTGCCGGCAGCCCCAGAGACTCCTACGAGCAGTACTTC

D: TRBD1
J: TRBJ1-2
V: TRBV12-3/TRBV12-4
size: NA
CDR3: CASLPGTGGRYYGYTF
DNA: TGTGCCAGCTTACCCGGGACAGGGGGACGGTACTATGGCTACACCTTC

D: NA
J: TRBJ2-7
V: TRBV7-9
size: many
CDR3: CASSSLAEISYEQYF
DNA: TGTGCCAGCAGCTCTTTGGCAGAGATTTCCTACGAGCAGTACTTC

D: NA
J: TRBJ2-5
V: TRBV24-1
size: once
CDR3: CATSEHGTYRETQYF
DNA: TGTGCCACCAGTGAACATGGGACCTACCGAGAGACCCAGTACTTC

D: NA
J: TRBJ2-2
V: TRBV10-3
size: NA
CDR3: CAISDLATGELFF
DNA: TGTGCCATCAGTGACCTCGCGACAGGGGAGCTGTTTTTT

D: NA
J: TRBJ2-5
V: TRBV10-3
size: NA
CDR3: CAISESRSGETQYF
DNA: TGTGCCATCAGTGAGTCCAGGTCGGGAGAGACCCAGTACTTC

D: TRBD1
J: TRBJ1-6
V: TRBV2
size: once
CDR3: CASSQQGGTGDSPLHF
DNA: TGTGCCAGCAGTCAACAGGGCGGGACAGGGGATTCACCCCTCCACTTT

D: NA
J: TRBJ1-4
V: TRBV12-3/TRBV12-4
size: once
CDR3: CASSQGGRSNEKLFF
DNA: TGTGCCAGCAGCCAAGGGGGGCGATCTAATGAAAAACTGTTTTTT